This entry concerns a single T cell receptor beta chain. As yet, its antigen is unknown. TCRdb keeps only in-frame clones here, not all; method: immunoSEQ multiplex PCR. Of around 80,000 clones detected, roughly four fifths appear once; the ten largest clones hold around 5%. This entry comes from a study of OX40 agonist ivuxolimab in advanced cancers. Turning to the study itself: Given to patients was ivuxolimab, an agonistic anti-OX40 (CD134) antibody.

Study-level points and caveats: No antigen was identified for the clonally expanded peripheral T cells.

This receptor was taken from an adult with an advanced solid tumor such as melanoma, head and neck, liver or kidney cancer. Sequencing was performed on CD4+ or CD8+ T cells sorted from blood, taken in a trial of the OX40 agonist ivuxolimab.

CDR3 sequence (DNA): TGCGCCAGCAGAGGGGCAGAACGCCTATGGGAGCAGTACTTC. It specifies CASRGAERLWEQYF. The chain combines TRBV10-2 with TRBJ2-7; D is possibly TRBD1 (5 bases). Trimming left V 6 bases short and J 7 bases short, with 19 bases between. Per the germline V gene, CDR1 is WSHSY and CDR2 is SAAADI. There are 14 residues in the CDR3.